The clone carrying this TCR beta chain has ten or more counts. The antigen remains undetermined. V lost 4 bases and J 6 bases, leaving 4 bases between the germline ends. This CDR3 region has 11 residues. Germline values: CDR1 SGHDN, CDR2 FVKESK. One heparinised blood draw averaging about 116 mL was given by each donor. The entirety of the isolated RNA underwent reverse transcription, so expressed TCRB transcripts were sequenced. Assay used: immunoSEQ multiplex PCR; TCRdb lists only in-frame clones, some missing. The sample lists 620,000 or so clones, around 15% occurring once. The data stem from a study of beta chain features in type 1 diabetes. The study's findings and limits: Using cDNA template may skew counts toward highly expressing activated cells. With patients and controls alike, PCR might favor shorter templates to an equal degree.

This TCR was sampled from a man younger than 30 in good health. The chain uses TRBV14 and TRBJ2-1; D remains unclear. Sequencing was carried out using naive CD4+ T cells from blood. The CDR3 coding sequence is TGTGCCAGCAGCCGATTCAATGAGCAGTTCTTC. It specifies CASSRFNEQFF.